These 26 T cell receptor beta chains came from one sample sequenced in a study of cytomegalovirus exposure and HLA in healthy donors. Vbeta (60) and Jbeta (13) primers were used in the PCR. Profiling relied on immunoSEQ multiplex PCR, and the TCRdb table lists in-frame clones only, not all of them. The sample records about 120,000 clones, 70% to 80% being singletons. Sequencing was done on a sample of PBMCs. Source of these receptors: a woman aged 40 to 50 in good health and CMV-seropositive.

The rearrangement links TRBV9 to TRBJ1-3; D perhaps matches TRBD1 (5 bases). The germline V and J ends were trimmed by 6 bases and 0 bases, with 10 bases remaining between them. This CDR3 spans 14 amino acids. Germline V gives CDR1 SGDLS, CDR2 YYNGEE. CDR3 coding DNA: TGTGCCAGCACAGACAGTGCCTCTGGAAACACCATATATTTT. Protein: CASTDSASGNTIYF.

The chain recombines TRBV6-5 with TRBJ2-7; no definite D call. The V gene lost 6 bases and the J gene lost 2 bases, with 17 bases spanning the gap. Per germline, CDR1 MNHEY and CDR2 SVGAGI. The CDR3 consists of 15 residues. The DNA of the CDR3 is TGTGCCAGCAGGCCCCGTCCACAGAGAACCTACGAGCAGTACTTC. It is translated as CASRPRPQRTYEQYF.

The chain is built from TRBV9 and TRBJ1-2; no clear D gene. CDR1 is SGDLS, CDR2 YYNGEE, per germline. CDR3 size: 14 residues. V was cut by 0 bases and J by 5 bases, with 11 bases left in between. The CDR3 nucleotides read TGTGCCAGCAGCGTAGGGATGGGAGATTATGGCTACACCTTC. Its translation is CASSVGMGDYGYTF. The complete variable domain, with remaining parts taken from reference TRBV9 and TRBJ1-2, reads DSGVTQTPKHLITATGQRVTLRCSPRSGDLSVYWYQQSLDQGLQFLIQYYNGEERAKGNILERFSAQQFPDLHSELNLSSLELGDSALYFCASSVGMGDYGYTFGSGTRLTVV.

The rearrangement uses TRBV7-2 and TRBJ1-6; D unresolved. CDR3 size: 13 residues. Deletions cut 5 bases from V and 7 bases from J, with 9 bases between. Germline-derived CDR1 and CDR2 are SGHTA and FQGNSA. This CDR3 is CASSPRRNSPLHF. CDR3 DNA: TGTGCCAGCAGCCCAAGGAGGAATTCACCCCTCCACTTT.

This chain connects TRBV9 to TRBJ1-4, with TRBD1 identical over 7 bases. CDR3 length: 15 amino acids. V trimming: 4 bases; J trimming: 8 bases; junction bases outside the gene matches: 11. Germline-derived CDR1 and CDR2 are SGDLS and YYNGEE. CDR3 DNA sequence: TGTGCCAGCAGCCGGTACGGGAGGGGGCACGAAAAACTGTTTTTT. Protein product: CASSRYGRGHEKLFF.

J is TRBJ1-1 and V is TRBV6-1; D is perhaps TRBD1 (6 bases). Trimming left V 5 bases short and J 7 bases short, with 14 bases between. This CDR3 is built from 13 residues. Germline V lookup: CDR1 MNHNS, CDR2 SASEGT. CDR3 loop: CASSNRDIYEAFF. The CDR3 DNA reads TGTGCCAGCAGTAACCGGGACATTTATGAAGCTTTCTTT.

This rearrangement joins TRBV25-1 to TRBJ2-3; D gene ambiguous. Trimming removed 4 bases at V and 4 bases at J, with 3 bases between. The CDR3 loop spans 11 amino acids. Germline CDR1 and CDR2: MGHDK and SYGVNS. CDR3 region: CASSGADTQYF. CDR3 nucleotide sequence: TGTGCCAGCAGTGGAGCAGATACGCAGTATTTT.

In this sample, this clone turned up a few times. The V call is TRBV7-3, the J call TRBJ1-1, with D perhaps TRBD1 (5 bases). The ends were cut back, 5 bases at V and 1 base at J, with 8 bases in the middle. This CDR3 has 13 amino acids. Germline V gives CDR1 SGHTA, CDR2 FQGTGA. CDR3 DNA: TGTGCCAGCAGCGCTCAGGGGAACACTGAAGCTTTCTTT. This gives the protein CASSAQGNTEAFF. The full variable domain, its missing parts supplied by reference TRBV7-3 and TRBJ1-1, is GAGVSQTPSNKVTEKGKYVELRCDPISGHTALYWYRQSLGQGPEFLIYFQGTGAADDSGLPNDRFFAVRPEGSVSTLKIQRTERGDSAVYLCASSAQGNTEAFFGQGTRLTVV.

This CDR3 reads CASGSGGNTEAFF. CDR3 in DNA: TGTGCCAGCGGATCGGGGGGGAACACTGAAGCTTTCTTT. The rearrangement links TRBV7-3 to TRBJ1-1; tentatively, D is TRBD1 (5 bases). V was cut by 8 bases and J by 1 base, with 11 bases left in between. Germline assignment: CDR1 SGHTA and CDR2 FQGTGA. There are 13 residues in the CDR3. The full variable domain, rest sourced from reference TRBV7-3 and TRBJ1-1, is GAGVSQTPSNKVTEKGKYVELRCDPISGHTALYWYRQSLGQGPEFLIYFQGTGAADDSGLPNDRFFAVRPEGSVSTLKIQRTERGDSAVYLCASGSGGNTEAFFGQGTRLTVV.

On this clone: Compared with germline, one end of the junction differs, possibly owing to a read error. This chain uses TRBV6-1 with TRBJ1-2; D unresolved. The CDR3 spans 12 residues. Germline CDR1 and CDR2: MNHNS and SASEGT. CDR3: CTSSDSFGGYTF. DNA for the CDR3: TGTACCAGCAGTGATAGTTTTGGTGGCTACACCTTC.

V and J are TRBV4-2 and TRBJ1-1, with a possible D match to TRBD1 (5 bases). The CDR3 runs to 14 residues. Trimming removed 5 bases at V and 1 base at J, with 11 bases between. Germline-derived CDR1 and CDR2 are LGHNA and YNFKEQ. The CDR3 DNA reads as TGTGCCAGCAGCAGGGGTACAGGGAACACTGAAGCTTTCTTT. This gives the protein CASSRGTGNTEAFF.

The rearrangement joins TRBV14 to TRBJ1-2; 7 nucleotides agree with TRBD1. The CDR3 runs 13 residues. V lost 4 bases, J lost 7 bases, and 6 bases stayed unmatched. The germline CDR1 and CDR2 sequences are SGHDN and FVKESK. The CDR3 loop is CASSPTDRVGYTF. The CDR3 DNA sequence: TGTGCCAGCAGCCCCACCGACAGGGTTGGCTACACCTTC.

The rearrangement uses TRBV9 and TRBJ1-2; D unclear. The V gene's germline CDR1 is SGDLS and CDR2 YYNGEE. The CDR3 sequence is 14 residues long. The V and J ends lost 0 bases and 1 base respectively, with 7 bases between them. The DNA for the CDR3 is TGTGCCAGCAGCGTAGGAGGTATTAACTATGGCTACACCTTC. This gives the protein CASSVGGINYGYTF.

This clone was seen only a few times. V gene TRBV30 combines with J gene TRBJ1-4; TRBD1 aligns across 9 bases. Looked up from germline, CDR1 is GTSNPN and CDR2 is SVGIG (reference sequence). This CDR3 spans 15 amino acids. J lost 6 bases, V lost 5 bases, and 10 bases had no gene match. The CDR3 DNA is TGTGCCTGGTCCTCTTGGACAGGGGCGTATGAAAAACTGTTTTTT. Translation: CAWSSWTGAYEKLFF.

This clone was seen only a few times. The V gene is TRBV5-4, the J gene TRBJ2-7, with TRBD1 identical over 7 bases. The CDR3 is 16 residues long. From germline, CDR1 is SGHNT and CDR2 YYREEE (reference sequence). Trimming removed 4 bases from V and 5 bases from J; junction bases left unmatched: 15. The CDR3 sequence is CASSATQGGAEDEQYF. As DNA, the CDR3 is TGTGCCAGCAGCGCCACCCAAGGGGGCGCCGAAGACGAGCAGTACTTC. Together with reference TRBV5-4 and TRBJ2-7, the CDR3 gives the full variable domain: ETGVTQSPTHLIKTRGQQVTLRCSSQSGHNTVSWYQQALGQGPQFIFQYYREEENGRGNFPPRFSGLQFPNYSSELNVNALELDDSALYLCASSATQGGAEDEQYFGPGTRLTVT.

The chain combines TRBV10-3 with TRBJ2-5, with a possible D match to TRBD1 (5 bases). The CDR3 has 17 residues. CDR1 and CDR2 from the germline V gene are ENHRY and SYGVKD. V lost 2 bases to trimming and J lost 4 bases, with 20 bases between them. The CDR3 DNA follows: TGTGCCATCAGTGAGCCCAAGCCGGGCCAAAGGGGAGAGACCCAGTACTTC. This encodes CAISEPKPGQRGETQYF.

The chain carries TRBV4-1 and TRBJ2-3; 10 bases agree with TRBD2. J lost 0 bases, V lost 3 bases, and 9 bases had no gene match. The germline V gene has CDR1 MGHRA and CDR2 YSYEKL. The CDR3 is 18 amino acids. DNA for the CDR3: TGCGCCAGCAGCCATCCTCCGGGGGGACTAGCGAGCACAGATACGCAGTATTTT. Its protein product is CASSHPPGGLASTDTQYF.

This clone has more than one count but fewer than ten. The chain employs TRBV19 and TRBJ1-1, with no clear D. The CDR3 is 14 amino acids. Germline V CDR1 and CDR2: LNHDA, SQIVND (reference sequence). Between the trimmed V and J ends, which lost 7 bases and 5 bases, there was a span of 17 bases. The CDR3, as DNA: TGTGCCAGTATGGGATCGGGGATCGGGACTGAAGCTTTCTTT. Amino acids: CASMGSGIGTEAFF.

This chain connects TRBV12-5 to TRBJ2-3; TRBD1 might be the D (6 bases). The CDR3 contains 13 residues. V was pared by 6 bases and J by 10 bases, with 17 bases between. Germline CDR1 and CDR2: LGHNT and FRNRAP. Written as DNA, the CDR3 is TGTGCTAGTGGCCTAGGACAGCATGATGCGCAGTATTTT. Amino acid sequence: CASGLGQHDAQYF.

The gene calls are TRBV19 and TRBJ1-2, with unresolved D. The germline gives CDR1 LNHDA, CDR2 SQIVND (reference sequence). V lost 0 bases and J lost 3, with 5 bases in between. This CDR3 has 13 amino acids. The CDR3 DNA follows: TGTGCCAGTAGTATAGATCGGGACTATGGCTACACCTTC. Translated, it gives CASSIDRDYGYTF.

This clone was observed once. The rearrangement uses TRBV18 and TRBJ1-1, with unresolved D. The CDR3 runs 15 residues. The V gene lost 2 bases and the J gene lost 1 base, with 11 bases spanning the gap. Per germline, CDR1 KGHSH and CDR2 LQKENI. This CDR3 is CASSPSEGGNTEAFF. CDR3 DNA sequence: TGTGCCAGCTCACCAAGTGAAGGAGGGAACACTGAAGCTTTCTTT. The full variable domain, rest sourced from reference TRBV18 and TRBJ1-1, is NAGVMQNPRHLVRRRGQEARLRCSPMKGHSHVYWYRQLPEEGLKFMVYLQKENIIDESGMPKERFSAEFPKEGPSILRIQQVVRGDSAAYFCASSPSEGGNTEAFFGQGTRLTVV.

This clone has more than one count but fewer than ten. The chain links TRBV6-5 to TRBJ2-3; 7 nucleotides line up with TRBD2. Trimming took 4 bases from V and 1 from J; bases not matched to a gene: 5. CDR1 and CDR2 from the germline V gene are MNHEY and SVGAGI. The CDR3 covers 15 residues. The chain's CDR3 is CASSLRGEGTDTQYF. The DNA for the CDR3 is TGTGCCAGCAGTTTACGGGGGGAGGGCACAGATACGCAGTATTTT.

The gene calls are TRBV10-3 and TRBJ1-2; 12 bases are a match to TRBD1. The V gene end was trimmed by 0 bases and the J gene end by 3 bases; junction bases not matched to a gene: 2. Germline CDR1 is ENHRY and CDR2 is SYGVKD. The CDR3 is made up of 16 amino acids. In DNA, the CDR3 is TGTGCCATCAGTGAGTCGGGGACAGGGGGCCACTATGGCTACACCTTC. Translating it yields CAISESGTGGHYGYTF.

The chain links TRBV11-3 to TRBJ2-5; D remains unclear. From germline, CDR1 is SGHNT and CDR2 YENEEA. The ends were cut back, 0 bases at V and 4 bases at J, with 6 bases in the middle. The CDR3 consists of 13 residues. In DNA form, the CDR3 reads TGTGCCAGCAGCTTAGATCGGGTAGAGACCCAGTACTTC. Amino acids: CASSLDRVETQYF.

The CDR3 loop reads CAIERNANTGELFF. For the CDR3, the DNA is TGTGCCATAGAGCGAAACGCGAACACCGGGGAGCTGTTTTTT. V gene TRBV10-3 combines with J gene TRBJ2-2; D is ambiguous. V lost 9 bases and J 0 bases, leaving 11 bases between the germline ends. This CDR3 comprises 14 residues. Looked up from germline, CDR1 is ENHRY and CDR2 is SYGVKD.

This clone was counted a few times. The gene calls are TRBV14 and TRBJ1-1; D may be TRBD1 (6 bases). CDR3 length equals 13 residues. V gave up 1 base and J gave up 6 bases, with 9 bases separating them. CDR1 and CDR2 from the germline V gene are SGHDN and FVKESK. This CDR3 reads CASSQARGSEAFF. The CDR3 coding sequence is TGTGCCAGCAGCCAAGCGAGGGGGTCTGAAGCTTTCTTT.